This TCR beta chain is from a study of blood T cell repertoires in COVID-19. Per the study methods: Researchers report that nucleated cell counts were estimated from reference gene primer amplification. Libraries were prepared by immunoSEQ multiplex PCR; TCRdb keeps only in-frame clonotypes and omits some of them. V, J and clone size are taken as reported in that table, and D and trimming were inferred from the DNA itself. The top ten clones hold 3% of a sample with around 170,000 clones, about 74% of them seen once. The CDR3 loop spans 14 amino acids. J gave up 3 bases and V 4 bases, and 3 bases lay outside the gene matches. Germline values: CDR1 LGHDT, CDR2 YNNKEL (reference sequence).

This TCR came from an elderly woman with acute or convalescent COVID-19. Sequencing was carried out using peripheral blood. The rearrangement uses TRBV3-1 (or the pseudogene TRBV3-2) and TRBJ2-7; 10 nucleotides line up with TRBD1. CDR3 amino acids: CASSLGTGVYEQYF. For the CDR3, the DNA is TGTGCCAGCAGCCTCGGGACAGGGGTCTACGAGCAGTACTTC.